The entry below describes one TCR beta chain. This sample was included in a study of tumour-infiltrating T cells in Burkitt lymphoma. Profiled with immunoSEQ multiplex PCR; TCRdb holds only in-frame clones, not every one. The sample contains about 1,300 clones, roughly 13% of which appear only once. V dropped 0 bases and J dropped 4 bases, with 9 bases sitting between them. This CDR3 is built from 14 residues. In germline, CDR1 is KGHSY, CDR2 FQNENV. Sequenced: tumor tissue. The clonotype originates from a human donor with Burkitt lymphoma. This sequence joins TRBV16 and TRBJ1-2; no clear D gene. The CDR3 reads CASSQSEGVYGYTF. CDR3 DNA: TGTGCCAGCAGCCAATCGGAGGGTGTCTATGGCTACACCTTC.